This TCR beta chain was recorded in a study of T cell responses to AZD1222 COVID-19 vaccine. In the study overall: Researchers grouped second doses given at about 4 or about 12 weeks into one pool. Findings and caveats of the study: Within unmutated variant regions lay the reported targets of nearly half of spike-specific TCRs. Only five or six people who got AZD1222 tested seropositive at baseline.

This CDR3 region has 15 residues. V gave up 4 bases and J gave up 13 bases, with 23 bases separating them. The germline V gene encodes CDR1 ENHRY and CDR2 SYGVKD. Notes on this clone: Its target is unknown.

The assay was immunoSEQ multiplex PCR, and TCRdb's table has in-frame clones only and misses some. The data contain about 140,000 clones, roughly nine tenths of them singletons. The sequenced sample was peripheral blood, obtained on day 0 of AZD1222 vaccination. This rearrangement joins TRBV10-3 to TRBJ2-1, with unresolved D. The clonotype originates from an adult in good health. CDR3 amino acids: CAISAELGIVVRQFF. The DNA for the CDR3 is TGTGCCATCAGTGCAGAGCTAGGGATAGTGGTAAGACAGTTCTTC.